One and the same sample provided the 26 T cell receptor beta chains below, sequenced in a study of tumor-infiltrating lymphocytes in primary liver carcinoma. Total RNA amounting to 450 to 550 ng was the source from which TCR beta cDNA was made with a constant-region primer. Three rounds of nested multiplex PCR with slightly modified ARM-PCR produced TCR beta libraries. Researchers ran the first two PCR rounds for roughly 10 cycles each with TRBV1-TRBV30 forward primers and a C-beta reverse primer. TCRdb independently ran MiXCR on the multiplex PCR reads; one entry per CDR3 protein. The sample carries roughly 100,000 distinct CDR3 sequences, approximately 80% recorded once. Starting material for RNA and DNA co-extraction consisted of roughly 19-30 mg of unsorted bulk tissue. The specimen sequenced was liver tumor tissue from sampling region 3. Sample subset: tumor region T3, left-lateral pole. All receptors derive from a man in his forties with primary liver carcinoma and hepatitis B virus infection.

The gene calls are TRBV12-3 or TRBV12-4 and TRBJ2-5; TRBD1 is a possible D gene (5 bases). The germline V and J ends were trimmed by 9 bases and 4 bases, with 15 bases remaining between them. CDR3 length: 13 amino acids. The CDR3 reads CASSRSGAETQYF. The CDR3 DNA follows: TGTGCCAGTAGCCGAAGTGGGGCAGAGACCCAGTACTTC.

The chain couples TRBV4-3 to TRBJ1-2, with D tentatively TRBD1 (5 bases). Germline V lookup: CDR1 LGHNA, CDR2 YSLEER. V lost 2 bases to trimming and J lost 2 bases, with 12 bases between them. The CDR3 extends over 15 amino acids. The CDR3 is CASSQNAGWNYGYTF. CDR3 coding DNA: TGCGCCAGCAGCCAAAATGCAGGGTGGAACTATGGCTACACCTTC.

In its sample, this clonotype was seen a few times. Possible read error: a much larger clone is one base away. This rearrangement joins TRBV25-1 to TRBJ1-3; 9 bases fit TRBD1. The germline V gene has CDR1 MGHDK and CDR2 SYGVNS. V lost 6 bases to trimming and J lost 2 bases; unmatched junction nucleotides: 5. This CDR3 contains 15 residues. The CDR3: CASRGDRDTGNTIYF. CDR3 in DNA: TGTGCCAGCAGGGGGGACAGGGACACTGGAAACACCATATATTTT. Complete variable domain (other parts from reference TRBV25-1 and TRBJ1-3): EADIYQTPRYLVIGTGKKITLECSQTMGHDKMYWYQQDPGMELHLIHYSYGVNSTEKGDLSSESTVSRIRTEHFPLTLESARPSHTSQYLCASRGDRDTGNTIYFGEGSWLTVV.

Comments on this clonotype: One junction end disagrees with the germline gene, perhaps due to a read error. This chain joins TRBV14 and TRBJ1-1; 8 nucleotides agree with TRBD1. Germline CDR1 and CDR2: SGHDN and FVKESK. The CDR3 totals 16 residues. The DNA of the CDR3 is TGTGCCGGCAGCCGGGGACAGGAGAGAATGAACACTGAACCTTTCTTT. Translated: CAGSRGQERMNTEPFF.

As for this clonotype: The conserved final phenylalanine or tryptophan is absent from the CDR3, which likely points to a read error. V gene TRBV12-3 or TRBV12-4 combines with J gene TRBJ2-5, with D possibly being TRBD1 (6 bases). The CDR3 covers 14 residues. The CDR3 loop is CVSSLSGVSETQYL. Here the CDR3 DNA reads TGTGTCAGCAGTTTGTCAGGGGTGTCAGAGACCCAGTACCTC.

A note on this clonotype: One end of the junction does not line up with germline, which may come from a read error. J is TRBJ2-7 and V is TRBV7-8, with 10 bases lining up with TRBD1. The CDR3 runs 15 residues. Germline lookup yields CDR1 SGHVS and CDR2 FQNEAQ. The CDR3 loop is CASSSYDRGPYGQYF. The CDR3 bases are TGTGCCAGTAGCTCTTACGACAGGGGGCCCTACGGGCAGTACTTC.

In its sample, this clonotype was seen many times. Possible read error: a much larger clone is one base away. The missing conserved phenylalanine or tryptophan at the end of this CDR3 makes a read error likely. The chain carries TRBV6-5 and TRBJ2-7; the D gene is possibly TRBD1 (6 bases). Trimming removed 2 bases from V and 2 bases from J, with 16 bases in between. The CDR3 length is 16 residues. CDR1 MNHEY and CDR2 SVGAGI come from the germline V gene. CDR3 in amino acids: CASSYGGRGHTYEQYI. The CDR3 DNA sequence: TGTGCCAGCAGTTACGGAGGCAGGGGACATACCTACGAGCAGTACATC.

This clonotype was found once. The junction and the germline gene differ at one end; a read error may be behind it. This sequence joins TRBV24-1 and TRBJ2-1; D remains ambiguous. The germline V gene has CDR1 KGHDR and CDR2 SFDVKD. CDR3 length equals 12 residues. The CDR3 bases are TGTGCCACCGGTGAACTTCAAGGCGAACAGTTCTTC. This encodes CATGELQGEQFF.

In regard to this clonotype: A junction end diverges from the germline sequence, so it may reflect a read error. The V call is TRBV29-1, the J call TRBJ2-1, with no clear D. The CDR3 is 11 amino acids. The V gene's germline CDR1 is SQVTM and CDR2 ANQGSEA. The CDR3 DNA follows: TGCACCGTTGAGCAAGGAAATGAGCAGTTCTTC. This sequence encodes CTVEQGNEQFF.

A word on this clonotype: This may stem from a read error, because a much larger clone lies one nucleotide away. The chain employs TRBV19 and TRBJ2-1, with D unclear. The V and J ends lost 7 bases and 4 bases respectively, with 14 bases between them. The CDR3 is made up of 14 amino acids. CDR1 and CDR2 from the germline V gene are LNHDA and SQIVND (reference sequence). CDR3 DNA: TGTGCCAGTACCAATCTAGTGGAGTACAATGAGCAGTTCTTC. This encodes CASTNLVEYNEQFF.

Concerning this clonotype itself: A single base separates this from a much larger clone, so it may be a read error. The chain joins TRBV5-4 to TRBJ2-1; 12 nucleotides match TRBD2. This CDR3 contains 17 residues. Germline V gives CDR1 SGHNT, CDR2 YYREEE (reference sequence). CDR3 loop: CTSSLGPGLAGYNEQFF. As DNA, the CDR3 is TGTACCAGCAGCTTGGGGCCGGGACTAGCGGGCTACAATGAGCAGTTCTTC.

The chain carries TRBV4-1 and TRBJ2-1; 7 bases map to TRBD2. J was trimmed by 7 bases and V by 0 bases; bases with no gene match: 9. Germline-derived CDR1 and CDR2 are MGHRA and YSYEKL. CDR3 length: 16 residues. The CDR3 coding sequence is TGCGCCAGCAGCCAAGAAGCAGCGGGATGGTGGAATGAGCAGTTCTTC. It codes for CASSQEAAGWWNEQFF.

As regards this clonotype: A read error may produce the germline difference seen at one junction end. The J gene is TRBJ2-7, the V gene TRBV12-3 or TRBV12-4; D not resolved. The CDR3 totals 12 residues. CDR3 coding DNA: TGTGCCAGCTGTTTCTCGGCCTACGAGCAATATTTC. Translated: CASCFSAYEQYF.

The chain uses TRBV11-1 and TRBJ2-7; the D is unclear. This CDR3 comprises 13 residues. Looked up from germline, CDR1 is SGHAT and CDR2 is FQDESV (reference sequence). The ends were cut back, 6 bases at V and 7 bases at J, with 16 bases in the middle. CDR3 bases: TGTGCCAGCAGGGGGAAGCGATCCATTGAGCAGTACTTC. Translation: CASRGKRSIEQYF. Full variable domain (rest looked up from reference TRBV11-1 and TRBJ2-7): EAEVAQSPRYKITEKSQAVAFWCDPISGHATLYWYRQILGQGPELLVQFQDESVVDDSQLPKDRFSAERLKGVDSTLKIQPAELGDSAMYLCASRGKRSIEQYFGPGTRLTVT.

The CDR3 protein is CASSSCSGELFF. The DNA for the CDR3 is TGTGCCAGCAGCTCCTGTAGCGGGGAGCTGTTTTTT. The chain joins TRBV7-3 to TRBJ2-2; unclear D gene. V lost 4 bases and J 7 bases, leaving 7 bases between the germline ends. From germline, CDR1 is SGHTA and CDR2 FQGTGA. The CDR3 extends over 12 amino acids.

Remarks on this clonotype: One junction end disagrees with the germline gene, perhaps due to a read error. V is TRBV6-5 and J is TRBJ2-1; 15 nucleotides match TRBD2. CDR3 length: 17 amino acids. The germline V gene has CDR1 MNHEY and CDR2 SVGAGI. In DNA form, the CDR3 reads TGTGCCAACAGTTACTTTCCGGGACTAGCGGGAGGAGGCGAGCAGTTCTTC. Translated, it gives CANSYFPGLAGGGEQFF.

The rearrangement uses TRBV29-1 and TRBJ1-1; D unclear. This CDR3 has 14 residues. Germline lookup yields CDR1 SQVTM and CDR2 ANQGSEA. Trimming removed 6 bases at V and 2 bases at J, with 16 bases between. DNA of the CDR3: TGCAGCGTCCGGTCGTCCGGGAGAAACACTGAAGCTTTCTTT. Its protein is CSVRSSGRNTEAFF.

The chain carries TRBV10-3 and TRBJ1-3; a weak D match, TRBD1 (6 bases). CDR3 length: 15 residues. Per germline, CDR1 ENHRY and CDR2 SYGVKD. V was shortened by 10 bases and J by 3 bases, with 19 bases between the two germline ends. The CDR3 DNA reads TGTGCCAGTACAGGGAACTTGAGCTTTGGAAACACCATATATTTT. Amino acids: CASTGNLSFGNTIYF.

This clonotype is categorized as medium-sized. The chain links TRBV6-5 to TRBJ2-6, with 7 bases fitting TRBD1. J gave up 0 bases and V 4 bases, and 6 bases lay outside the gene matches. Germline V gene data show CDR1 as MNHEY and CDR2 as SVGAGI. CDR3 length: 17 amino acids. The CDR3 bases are TGTGCCAGCAGTTCCCGGACAGGCAGCTCTGGGGCCAACGTCCTGACTTTC. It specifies CASSSRTGSSGANVLTF.

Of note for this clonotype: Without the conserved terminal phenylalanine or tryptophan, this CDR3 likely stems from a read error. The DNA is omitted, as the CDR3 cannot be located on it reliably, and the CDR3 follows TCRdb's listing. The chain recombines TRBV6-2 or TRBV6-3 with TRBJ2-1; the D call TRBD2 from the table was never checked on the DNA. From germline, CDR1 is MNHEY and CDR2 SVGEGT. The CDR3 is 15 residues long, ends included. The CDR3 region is CASSKYSGSYNEQII.

CDR3 sequence (DNA): TGTGCCAGCAGTTCTACACACCGACAGGGGACAAGCGGGAGGGGGGACACCGGGGAGCTGTTTTTT. This codes for CASSSTHRQGTSGRGDTGELFF. The rearrangement joins TRBV28 to TRBJ2-2; 10 nucleotides line up with TRBD2. The CDR3 totals 22 residues. Germline V gene sequence: CDR1 MDHEN, CDR2 SYDVKM. Unmatched junction bases numbered 23, after V lost 4 bases and J lost 3 bases.

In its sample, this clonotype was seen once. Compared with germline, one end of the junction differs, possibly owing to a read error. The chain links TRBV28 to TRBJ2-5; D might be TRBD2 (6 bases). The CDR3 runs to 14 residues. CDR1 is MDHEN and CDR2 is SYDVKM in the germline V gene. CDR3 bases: TGTGCCAGCTGTTTGGGGGGACGGCCCGAGACCCAGTACTTC. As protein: CASCLGGRPETQYF.

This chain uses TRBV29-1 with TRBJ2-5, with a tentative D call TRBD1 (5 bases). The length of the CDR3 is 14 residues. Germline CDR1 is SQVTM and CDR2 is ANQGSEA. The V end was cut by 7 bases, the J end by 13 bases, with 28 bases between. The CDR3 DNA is TGCAGCGCCAGTAGGGGCGGTCGTCCCGAGTCCCGGTACTTC. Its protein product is CSASRGGRPESRYF.

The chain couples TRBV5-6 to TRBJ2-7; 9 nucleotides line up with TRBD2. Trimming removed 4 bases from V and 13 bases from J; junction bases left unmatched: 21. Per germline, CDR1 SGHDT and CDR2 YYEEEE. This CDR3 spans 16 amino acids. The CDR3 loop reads CASSNTLREGSYEYYF. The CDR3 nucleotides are TGTGCCAGCAGCAATACTTTGCGGGAGGGCTCCTACGAGTACTACTTC.

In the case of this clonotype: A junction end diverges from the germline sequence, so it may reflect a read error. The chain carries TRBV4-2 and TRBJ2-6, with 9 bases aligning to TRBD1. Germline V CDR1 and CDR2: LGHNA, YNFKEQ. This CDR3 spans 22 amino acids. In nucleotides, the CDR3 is TGTGCCAGCAGCCAAGAAGGTTCGGGACAGGGTCTAATACAATCTGGGACCAACGTCCTGACTTTC. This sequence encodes CASSQEGSGQGLIQSGTNVLTF.

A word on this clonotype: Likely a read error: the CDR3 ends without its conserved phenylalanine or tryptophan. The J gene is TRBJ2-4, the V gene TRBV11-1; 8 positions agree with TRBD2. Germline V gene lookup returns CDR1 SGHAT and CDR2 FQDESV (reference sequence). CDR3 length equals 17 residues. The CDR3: CVSSFPGTSGTKNIQYL. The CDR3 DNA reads TGTGTCAGCAGCTTTCCCGGGACTAGTGGCACCAAAAACATTCAGTACTTA.